This TCR beta chain was profiled in a study of shared clonotypes between healthy human individuals. Study-level information: Each donor had three CD4 naive, three CD4 memory, two CD8 naive and one CD8 memory plate. The study's findings and limits: Unshared clonotypes carried lower generation probabilities than those common to all four donors. A few donors showed sharing of approximately 5% of naive CD4 clonotypes.

Of note for this clone: Its antigen is as yet unknown.

Under the authors' procedure: As immunoSEQ supplied junction-only sequences (without quality scores), filtering differed. Clones were sequenced by immunoSEQ multiplex PCR, and TCRdb holds only the in-frame ones, with some missing. The V and J calls and the clone size are those of that table, but D and trimming were determined from the DNA. This repertoire shows about 1.1 million clones, roughly 77% found once; its top ten account for 0.7% to 0.95%. Germline loops: CDR1 GTSNPN, CDR2 SVGIG (reference sequence). The V end was cut by 2 bases, the J end by 0 bases, with 12 bases between. CDR3 length: 15 residues.

The receptor was derived from a man in his late teens or twenties in good health. Some clones in this sample may be carry-over from other donors' samples. This chain joins TRBV30 and TRBJ2-3; no firm D call. Material: memory CD4+ T cells from PBMCs. Subset meaning: CD45RA-negative fraction. Here the CDR3 DNA reads TGTGCCTGGAGTTCCGGTCGCAGTAGCACAGATACGCAGTATTTT. It codes for CAWSSGRSSTDTQYF.